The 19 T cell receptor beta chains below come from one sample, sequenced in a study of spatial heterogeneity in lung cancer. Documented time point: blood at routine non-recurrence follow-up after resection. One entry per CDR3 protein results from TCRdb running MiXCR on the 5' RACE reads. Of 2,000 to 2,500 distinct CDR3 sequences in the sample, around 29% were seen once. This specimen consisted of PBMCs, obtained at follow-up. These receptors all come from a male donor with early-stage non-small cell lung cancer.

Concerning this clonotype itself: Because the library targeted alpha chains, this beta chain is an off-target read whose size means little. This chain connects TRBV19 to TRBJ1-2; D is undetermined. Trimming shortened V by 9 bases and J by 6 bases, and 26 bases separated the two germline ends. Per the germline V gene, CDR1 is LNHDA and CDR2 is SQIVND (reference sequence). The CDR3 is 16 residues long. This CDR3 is CASHPRLSRGGHGYTF. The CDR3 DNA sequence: TGTGCCAGCCACCCCAGGCTAAGCCGAGGAGGTCATGGCTACACCTTC.

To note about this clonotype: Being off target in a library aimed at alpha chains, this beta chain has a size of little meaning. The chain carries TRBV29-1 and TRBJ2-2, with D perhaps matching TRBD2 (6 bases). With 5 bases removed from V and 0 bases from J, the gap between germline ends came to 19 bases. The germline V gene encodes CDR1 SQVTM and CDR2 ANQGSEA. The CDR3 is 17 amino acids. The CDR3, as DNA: TGCAGCGTTCCATCCCCCTTTAGCGGAACGAACACCGGGGAGCTGTTTTTT. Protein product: CSVPSPFSGTNTGELFF.

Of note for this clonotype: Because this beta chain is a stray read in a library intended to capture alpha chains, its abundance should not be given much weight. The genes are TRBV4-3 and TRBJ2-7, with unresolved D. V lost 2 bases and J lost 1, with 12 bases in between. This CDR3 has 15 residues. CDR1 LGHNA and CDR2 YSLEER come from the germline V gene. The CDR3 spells CASSQILTESYEQYF. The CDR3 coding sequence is TGCGCCAGCAGCCAAATCCTTACGGAGTCCTACGAGCAGTACTTC.

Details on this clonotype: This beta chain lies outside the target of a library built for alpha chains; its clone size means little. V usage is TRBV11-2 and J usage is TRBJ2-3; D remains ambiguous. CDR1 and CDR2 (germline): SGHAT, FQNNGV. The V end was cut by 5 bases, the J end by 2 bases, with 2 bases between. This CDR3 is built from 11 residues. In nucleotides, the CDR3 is TGTGCCAGCAGCCCCACAGATACGCAGTATTTT. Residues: CASSPTDTQYF.

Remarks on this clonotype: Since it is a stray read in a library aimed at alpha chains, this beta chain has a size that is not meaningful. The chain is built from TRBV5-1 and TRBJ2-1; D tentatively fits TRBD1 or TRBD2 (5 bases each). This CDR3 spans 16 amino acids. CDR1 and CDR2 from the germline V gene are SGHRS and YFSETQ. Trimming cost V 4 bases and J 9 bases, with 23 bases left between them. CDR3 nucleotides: TGCGCCAGCAGCGTCCCTGAGGGGCCTTATCTTGCTGAGCAGTTCTTC. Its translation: CASSVPEGPYLAEQFF.

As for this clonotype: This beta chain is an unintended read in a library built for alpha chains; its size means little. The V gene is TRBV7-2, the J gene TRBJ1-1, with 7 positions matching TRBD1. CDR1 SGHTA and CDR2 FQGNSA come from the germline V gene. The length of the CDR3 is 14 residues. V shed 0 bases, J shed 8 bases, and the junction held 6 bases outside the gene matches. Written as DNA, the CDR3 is TGTGCCAGCAGCTTAGCCCAGGGACAGACAGAAGCTTTCTTT. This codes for CASSLAQGQTEAFF. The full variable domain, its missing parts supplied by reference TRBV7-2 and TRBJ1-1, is GAGVSQSPSNKVTEKGKDVELRCDPISGHTALYWYRQSLGQGLEFLIYFQGNSAPDKSGLPSDRFSAERTGGSVSTLTIQRTQQEDSAVYLCASSLAQGQTEAFFGQGTRLTVV.

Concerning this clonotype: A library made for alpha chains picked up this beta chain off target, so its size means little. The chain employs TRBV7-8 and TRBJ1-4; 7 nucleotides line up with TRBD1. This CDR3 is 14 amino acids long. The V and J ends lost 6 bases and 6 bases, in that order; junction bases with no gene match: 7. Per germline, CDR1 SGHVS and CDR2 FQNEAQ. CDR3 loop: CASSPTGFDEKLFF. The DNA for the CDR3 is TGTGCCAGCAGTCCGACAGGGTTCGATGAAAAACTGTTTTTT. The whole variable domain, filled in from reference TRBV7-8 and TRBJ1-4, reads GAGVSQSPRYKVAKRGQDVALRCDPISGHVSLFWYQQALGQGPEFLTYFQNEAQLDKSGLPSDRFFAERPEGSVSTLKIQRTQQEDSAVYLCASSPTGFDEKLFFGSGTQLSVL.

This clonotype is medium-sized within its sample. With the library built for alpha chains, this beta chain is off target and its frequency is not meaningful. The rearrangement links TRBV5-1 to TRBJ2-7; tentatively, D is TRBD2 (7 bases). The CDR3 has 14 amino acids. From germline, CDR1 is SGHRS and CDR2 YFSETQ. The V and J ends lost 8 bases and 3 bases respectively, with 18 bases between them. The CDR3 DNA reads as TGCGCCAGGGTCTGCGGGGGCACCTACTACGAGCAGTACTTC. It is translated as CARVCGGTYYEQYF.

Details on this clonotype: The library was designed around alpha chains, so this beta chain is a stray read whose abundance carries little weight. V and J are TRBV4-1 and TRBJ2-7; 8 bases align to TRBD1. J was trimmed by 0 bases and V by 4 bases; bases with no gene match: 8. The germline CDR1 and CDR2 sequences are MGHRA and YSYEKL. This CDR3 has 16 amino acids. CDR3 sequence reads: CASSRKATGDSYEQYF. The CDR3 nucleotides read TGCGCCAGCAGCCGTAAGGCGACAGGGGACTCCTACGAGCAGTACTTC.

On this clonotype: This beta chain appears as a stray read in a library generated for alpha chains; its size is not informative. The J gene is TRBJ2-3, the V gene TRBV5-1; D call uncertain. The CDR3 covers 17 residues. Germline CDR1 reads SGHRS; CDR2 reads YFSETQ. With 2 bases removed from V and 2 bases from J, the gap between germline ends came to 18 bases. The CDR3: CASSFTGLSPLTDTQYF. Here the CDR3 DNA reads TGCGCCAGCAGCTTTACCGGCCTCTCGCCCCTCACAGATACGCAGTATTTT.

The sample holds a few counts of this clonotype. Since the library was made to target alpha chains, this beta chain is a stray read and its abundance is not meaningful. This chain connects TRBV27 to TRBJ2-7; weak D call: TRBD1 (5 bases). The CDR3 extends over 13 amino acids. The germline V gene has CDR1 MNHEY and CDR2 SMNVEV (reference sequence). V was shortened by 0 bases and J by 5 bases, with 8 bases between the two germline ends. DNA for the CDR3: TGTGCCAGCAGTTTATCGAGACAGAACGAGCAGTACTTC. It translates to CASSLSRQNEQYF.

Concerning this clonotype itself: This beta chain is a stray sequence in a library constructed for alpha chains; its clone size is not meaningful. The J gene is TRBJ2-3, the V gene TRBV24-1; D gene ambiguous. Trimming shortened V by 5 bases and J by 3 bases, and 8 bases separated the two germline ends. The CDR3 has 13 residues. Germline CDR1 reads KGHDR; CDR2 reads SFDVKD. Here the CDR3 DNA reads TGTGCCACCAGTGCCCGTGCGACAGATACGCAGTATTTT. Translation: CATSARATDTQYF.

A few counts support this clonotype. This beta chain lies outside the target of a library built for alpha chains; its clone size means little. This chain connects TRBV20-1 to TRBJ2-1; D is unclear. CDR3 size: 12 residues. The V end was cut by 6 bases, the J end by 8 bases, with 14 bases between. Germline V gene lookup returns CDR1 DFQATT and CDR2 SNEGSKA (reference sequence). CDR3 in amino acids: CSARPGFDEQFF. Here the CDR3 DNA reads TGCAGTGCGCGGCCGGGCTTTGATGAGCAGTTCTTC.

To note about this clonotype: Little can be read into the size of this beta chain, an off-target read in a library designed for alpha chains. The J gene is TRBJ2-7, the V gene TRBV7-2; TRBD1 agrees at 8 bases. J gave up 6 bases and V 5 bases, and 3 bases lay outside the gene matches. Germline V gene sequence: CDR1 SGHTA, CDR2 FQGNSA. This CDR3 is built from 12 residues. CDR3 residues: CASSPDRVEQYF. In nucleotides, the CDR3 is TGTGCCAGCAGCCCGGACAGGGTCGAGCAGTACTTC.

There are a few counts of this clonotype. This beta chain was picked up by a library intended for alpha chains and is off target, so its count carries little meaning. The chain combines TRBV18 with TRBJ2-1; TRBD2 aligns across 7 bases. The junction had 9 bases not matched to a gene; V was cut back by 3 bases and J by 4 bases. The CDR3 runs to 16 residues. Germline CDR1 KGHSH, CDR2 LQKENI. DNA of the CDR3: TGTGCCAGCTCACCGACCCCGGGGGGATCGTACAATGAGCAGTTCTTC. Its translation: CASSPTPGGSYNEQFF.

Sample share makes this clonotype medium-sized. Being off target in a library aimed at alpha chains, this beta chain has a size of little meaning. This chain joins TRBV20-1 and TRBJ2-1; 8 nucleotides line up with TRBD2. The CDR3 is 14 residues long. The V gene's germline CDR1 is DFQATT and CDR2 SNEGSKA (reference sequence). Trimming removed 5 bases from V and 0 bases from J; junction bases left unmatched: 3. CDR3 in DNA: TGCAGTGCTCCGCTAGCGGGCTCCTACAATGAGCAGTTCTTC. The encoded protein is CSAPLAGSYNEQFF.

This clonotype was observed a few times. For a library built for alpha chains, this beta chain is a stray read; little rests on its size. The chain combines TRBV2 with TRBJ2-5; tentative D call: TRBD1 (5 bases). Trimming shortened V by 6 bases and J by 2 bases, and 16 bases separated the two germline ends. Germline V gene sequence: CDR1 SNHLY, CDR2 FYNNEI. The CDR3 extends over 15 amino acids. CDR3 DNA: TGTGCCAGCAGCGCCGGCTGGGGCCCACAAGAGACCCAGTACTTC. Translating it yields CASSAGWGPQETQYF.

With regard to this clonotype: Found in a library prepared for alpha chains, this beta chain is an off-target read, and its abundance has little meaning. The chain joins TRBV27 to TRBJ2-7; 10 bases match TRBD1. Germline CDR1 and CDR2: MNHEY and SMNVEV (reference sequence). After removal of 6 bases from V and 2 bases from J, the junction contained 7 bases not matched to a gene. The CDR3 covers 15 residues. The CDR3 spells CASSSPGTGAYEQYF. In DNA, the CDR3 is TGTGCCAGCAGCTCCCCCGGGACAGGGGCCTACGAGCAGTACTTC.

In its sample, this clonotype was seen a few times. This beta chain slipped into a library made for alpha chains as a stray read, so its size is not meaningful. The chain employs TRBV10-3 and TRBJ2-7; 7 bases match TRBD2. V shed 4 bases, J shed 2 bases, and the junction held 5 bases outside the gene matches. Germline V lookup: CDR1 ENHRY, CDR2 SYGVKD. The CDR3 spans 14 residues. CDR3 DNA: TGTGCCATCAGTGCCTTAGCGGGCCCCTACGAGCAGTACTTC. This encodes CAISALAGPYEQYF.